These 5 T cell receptor beta chains came from one sample sequenced in a study of radiation and T cells in renal cell carcinoma (TCRdb year 2020). In light of the paper, this sample's time point label describes: blood 2 weeks post-SBRT. The intended sense of this specimen's treatment or condition label: 15 Gy SBRT to primary tumor, nephrectomy 4 weeks later. The library was prepared using the immunoSEQ multiplex PCR assay. TCRdb took over this immuneACCESS table, retaining in-frame rearrangements with V and J assigned. Such tables are incomplete; in checked studies, under half of the missing clones stem from an unresolved V gene, and the remainder is unexplained. Here the sample has around 60,000 clones; around 76% occur a single time. The ten largest clones represent roughly 7% of the sample. The source material was blood, sampled from a patient whose treatment included radiotherapy and nephrectomy. Receptors were obtained from a man aged 55-75 years with renal cell carcinoma.

The CDR3, as DNA: TGTGCCTCAGCCCCCGCGGGGGTTAGGGCAGATACGCAGTATTTT. Protein: CASAPAGVRADTQYF. The genes are TRBV30 and TRBJ2-3, with TRBD2 matching 7 bases. Trimming removed 7 bases from V and 4 bases from J; junction bases left unmatched: 14. Germline CDR1 GTSNPN, CDR2 SVGIG (reference sequence). The CDR3 has 15 residues.

The chain recombines TRBV2 with TRBJ2-3; 7 bases map to TRBD1. This CDR3 has 14 residues. Germline loops: CDR1 SNHLY, CDR2 FYNNEI. V lost 5 bases, J lost 2 bases, and 4 bases stayed unmatched. The CDR3 loop is CASSRDRNTDTQYF. CDR3 in DNA: TGTGCCAGCAGTCGGGACAGAAACACAGATACGCAGTATTTT. The whole variable domain, filled in from reference TRBV2 and TRBJ2-3, reads EPEVTQTPSHQVTQMGQEVILRCVPISNHLYFYWYRQILGQKVEFLVSFYNNEISEKSEIFDDQFSVERPDGSNFTLKIRSTKLEDSAMYFCASSRDRNTDTQYFGPGTRLTVL.

J is TRBJ2-1 and V is TRBV5-5; tentatively, D is TRBD1 or TRBD2 (5 bases each). V lost 1 base and J 3 bases, leaving 14 bases between the germline ends. CDR1 is SGHKS and CDR2 is YYEKEE in the germline V gene (reference sequence). This CDR3 comprises 16 residues. CDR3 in amino acids: CASSLRESRDYNEQFF. As DNA, the CDR3 is TGTGCCAGCAGCTTGAGGGAGAGCAGGGACTACAATGAGCAGTTCTTC.

CDR3: CASSPEGVFNTEAFF. The CDR3 DNA reads TGTGCCAGCAGCCCCGAAGGGGTCTTTAACACTGAAGCTTTCTTT. This chain uses TRBV7-3 with TRBJ1-1; weak D call: TRBD1 (5 bases). CDR1 is SGHTA, CDR2 FQGTGA, per germline. V was pared by 5 bases and J by 2 bases, with 15 bases between. The CDR3 covers 15 residues.

The V gene is TRBV30, the J gene TRBJ2-1; 9 bases match TRBD2. V was clipped by 4 bases and J by 10 bases; unmatched bases: 8. This CDR3 comprises 13 residues. The germline V gene encodes CDR1 GTSNPN and CDR2 SVGIG (reference sequence). The CDR3 DNA is TGTGCCTGGATGGGCAGCCTAGCGGGGGAGCAGTTCTTC. This gives the protein CAWMGSLAGEQFF.